These 32 T cell receptor beta chains came from one sample sequenced in a study of blood T cells in healthy people across ages (dated by TCRdb to about 2015). Library preparation employed 5' RACE. TCRdb records Illumina HiSeq 2500 as the sequencer. A second roughly 6 to 12 cycle PCR used a sample-barcoded 5' primer and a J-beta primer mix. The public sequencing data were trimmed at Q25 with fastp and processed into clonotypes with MiXCR by TCRdb, which kept only in-frame beta chains. Rows merge per CDR3 protein into single entries with the most common DNA and genes. For this sample the table gives 600,000 to 1,000,000 distinct CDR3 sequences, of which 20% to 25% were detected only once. More than 3% of the sample goes to the ten largest clones. These data were likewise used in another study, on T cells of mothers and their children.

The sample consisted of blood. These receptors were collected from a boy between 5 and 17 years old in good health.

This clonotype was detected a few times. The chain links TRBV7-2 to TRBJ2-4, with 7 bases that match TRBD2. The junction had 7 bases not matched to a gene; V was cut back by 5 bases and J by 0 bases. From germline, CDR1 is SGHTA and CDR2 FQGNSA. The CDR3 has 16 residues. The CDR3 sequence is CASSPLGEGAKNIQYF. Here the CDR3 DNA reads TGTGCCAGCAGCCCTTTGGGGGAGGGAGCCAAAAACATTCAGTACTTC.

The chain uses TRBV5-1 and TRBJ2-5; TRBD1 agrees at 9 bases. The CDR3 consists of 15 residues. Germline V gives CDR1 SGHRS, CDR2 YFSETQ. Losses at the gene ends were 4 bases for V and 5 bases for J; bases not matched to a gene: 9. The CDR3 is CASSAGTGTLETQYF. As DNA, the CDR3 is TGCGCCAGCAGCGCGGGGACAGGGACATTGGAGACCCAGTACTTC. The full variable domain, in which reference TRBV5-1 and TRBJ2-5 provide the parts outside the CDR3, is KAGVTQTPRYLIKTRGQQVTLSCSPISGHRSVSWYQQTPGQGLQFLFEYFSETQRNKGNFPGRFSGRQFSNSRSEMNVSTLELGDSALYLCASSAGTGTLETQYFGPGTRLLVL.

This clonotype was counted only a few times. This sequence joins TRBV28 and TRBJ2-1; 8 bases fit TRBD1. The J call may be in error: the DNA end matches TRBJ2-7 better. The germline CDR1 and CDR2 sequences are MDHEN and SYDVKM. The CDR3 consists of 12 residues. The CDR3 reads CASSIRDREQYF. CDR3 bases: TGTGCCAGCAGTATCCGGGACAGGGAGCAGTACTTC.

This clonotype was seen a few times. The chain recombines TRBV7-9 with TRBJ2-7, with TRBD1 matching over 7 bases. With 5 bases clipped from V and 2 bases from J, the junction kept 15 bases outside the gene matches. The CDR3 sequence is 17 residues long. The germline gives CDR1 SEHNR, CDR2 FQNEAQ (reference sequence). CDR3 sequence reads: CASSREPSDRSTYEQYF. CDR3 DNA: TGTGCCAGCAGCCGAGAACCCTCGGACAGGAGTACCTACGAGCAGTACTTC.

This clonotype was seen a handful of times. The V gene is TRBV4-3, the J gene TRBJ2-7; D is possibly TRBD1 (6 bases). CDR1 is LGHNA and CDR2 is YSLEER in the germline V gene. The CDR3 is 16 residues long. Trimming removed 0 bases from V and 5 bases from J, with 17 bases in between. The chain's CDR3 is CASSQDPTGPSDEQYF. As DNA, the CDR3 is TGCGCCAGCAGCCAAGATCCCACAGGGCCCTCGGACGAGCAGTACTTC.

Only a few counts were recorded for this clonotype. The chain combines TRBV2 with TRBJ2-1, with D possibly matching TRBD2 (5 bases). CDR3 length: 13 amino acids. Trimming pared 11 bases from V and 0 bases from J, leaving 11 bases between. The germline V gene encodes CDR1 SNHLY and CDR2 FYNNEI. CDR3 loop: CAGSESSYNEQFF. CDR3 bases: TGTGCCGGGAGCGAGAGCTCCTACAATGAGCAGTTCTTC.

Only a few counts were recorded for this clonotype. The chain uses TRBV7-2 and TRBJ1-4; the D gene is possibly TRBD1 (5 bases). The ends were cut back, 5 bases at V and 7 bases at J, with 14 bases in the middle. The CDR3 has 14 amino acids. Germline CDR1 is SGHTA and CDR2 is FQGNSA. The CDR3 DNA is TGTGCCAGCAGCCTATCGACAGCCTCTGAAAAACTGTTTTTT. It translates to CASSLSTASEKLFF.

The chain links TRBV7-9 to TRBJ2-7; TRBD1 aligns across 7 bases. V shed 3 bases, J shed 1 base, and the junction held 9 bases outside the gene matches. Per the germline V gene, CDR1 is SEHNR and CDR2 is FQNEAQ (reference sequence). This CDR3 comprises 16 residues. The CDR3 loop reads CASSFQTGVVSYEQYF. The DNA of the CDR3 is TGTGCCAGCAGCTTCCAAACAGGGGTCGTGTCCTACGAGCAGTACTTC. The full variable domain, completed using reference TRBV7-9 and TRBJ2-7, is DTGVSQNPRHKITKRGQNVTFRCDPISEHNRLYWYRQTLGQGPEFLTYFQNEAQLEKSRLLSDRFSAERPKGSFSTLEIQRTEQGDSAMYLCASSFQTGVVSYEQYFGPGTRLTVT.

The chain links TRBV29-1 to TRBJ2-3, with D unresolved. This CDR3 has 12 amino acids. The germline gives CDR1 SQVTM, CDR2 ANQGSEA. Between the trimmed V and J ends, which lost 3 bases and 0 bases, there was a span of 4 bases. The CDR3, as DNA: TGCAGCGTTGAGGGCAGCACAGATACGCAGTATTTT. Its protein is CSVEGSTDTQYF.

In its sample, this clonotype was seen a few times. This chain connects TRBV6-2 or TRBV6-3 to TRBJ1-2; D call uncertain. From germline, CDR1 is MNHEY and CDR2 SVGEGT. The CDR3 runs to 12 residues. V lost 6 bases and J 4 bases, leaving 9 bases between the germline ends. CDR3: CASSSLVYGYTF. The CDR3 DNA sequence: TGTGCCAGCAGCTCGCTCGTCTATGGCTACACCTTC.

This chain links TRBV12-3 or TRBV12-4 with TRBJ2-1, with 8 bases that match TRBD2. The length of the CDR3 is 18 residues. Germline trimming cut 6 bases from V and 4 bases from J; bases unmatched to any gene: 17. The CDR3 sequence: CASRKNHKSSGEYNEQFF. CDR3 coding DNA: TGTGCCAGCAGGAAAAACCACAAGAGTAGCGGGGAGTACAATGAGCAGTTCTTC.

The chain couples TRBV29-1 to TRBJ1-1; tentative D call: TRBD1 (5 bases). The CDR3 is made up of 12 amino acids. V gave up 6 bases and J gave up 2 bases, with 10 bases separating them. Germline loops: CDR1 SQVTM, CDR2 ANQGSEA. Written as DNA, the CDR3 is TGCAGCGTCAAGGGACCAAACACTGAAGCTTTCTTT. Translated: CSVKGPNTEAFF.

V and J are TRBV4-3 and TRBJ2-1, with D hard to call. V gave up 0 bases and J gave up 7 bases, with 7 bases separating them. The V gene's germline CDR1 is LGHNA and CDR2 YSLEER. The CDR3 extends over 13 amino acids. CDR3: CASSQDMENEQFF. In DNA form, the CDR3 reads TGCGCCAGCAGCCAAGACATGGAAAATGAGCAGTTCTTC.

The rearrangement joins TRBV3-1 to TRBJ2-2; 7 bases align to TRBD2. Trimming cost V 3 bases and J 5 bases; bases outside gene matches: 9. The CDR3 has 16 residues. Germline CDR1 LGHDT, CDR2 YNNKEL (reference sequence). The CDR3 sequence: CASSQSRAGATGELFF. The CDR3 nucleotides are TGTGCCAGCAGCCAGAGTAGGGCGGGAGCGACCGGGGAGCTGTTTTTT.

The rearrangement joins TRBV7-2 to TRBJ1-2, with unresolved D. In germline, CDR1 is SGHTA, CDR2 FQGNSA. The V end lost 5 bases, the J end lost 7 bases, and 8 bases lay between the germline ends. The CDR3 covers 11 residues. The CDR3 DNA reads TGTGCCAGCAGCGCAGTGGCTGGCTACACCTTC. Translation gives CASSAVAGYTF.

This clonotype occurred a few times. The chain uses TRBV10-3 and TRBJ2-1; possibly TRBD1 or TRBD2 for D (5 bases each). Per germline, CDR1 ENHRY and CDR2 SYGVKD. V gave up 9 bases and J gave up 2 bases, with 17 bases separating them. The CDR3 spans 15 residues. The CDR3 region has the DNA TGTGCCATTAGGGGAGAGGGCCTCACCTACAATGAGCAGTTCTTC. It is translated as CAIRGEGLTYNEQFF.

This rearrangement joins TRBV28 to TRBJ1-4, with 9 bases that match TRBD1. Per the germline V gene, CDR1 is MDHEN and CDR2 is SYDVKM. Trimming cost V 2 bases and J 8 bases; bases outside gene matches: 3. This CDR3 is built from 14 residues. The CDR3 region is CASSLGTGLEKLFF. CDR3 nucleotides: TGTGCCAGCAGTTTAGGGACAGGGTTAGAAAAACTGTTTTTT.

This clonotype was detected only a few times. The chain uses TRBV7-2 and TRBJ2-5; 13 bases agree with TRBD2. Losses at the gene ends were 4 bases for V and 1 base for J; bases not matched to a gene: 3. CDR3 length: 16 residues. Germline V CDR1 and CDR2: SGHTA, FQGNSA. CDR3 in DNA: TGTGCCAGCAGCTCCGGGACTAGCGGGGTCCAAGAGACCCAGTACTTC. Translated, it gives CASSSGTSGVQETQYF.

About this clonotype: A read error may produce the germline difference seen at one junction end. The V call is TRBV7-8, the J call TRBJ1-1; 8 bases agree with TRBD1. CDR3 size: 15 residues. Germline V gene lookup returns CDR1 SGHVS and CDR2 FQNEAQ. This CDR3 reads CASSSWDRQVTEAFF. CDR3 sequence (DNA): TGCGCCAGCAGCTCTTGGGACAGGCAGGTCACTGAAGCTTTCTTT.

This clonotype has only a few counts. V gene TRBV10-3 combines with J gene TRBJ2-5; TRBD2 matches 12 bases. The DNA matches TRBJ2-7 better at its end, which makes the J call doubtful. Germline-derived CDR1 and CDR2 are ENHRY and SYGVKD. The CDR3 contains 14 residues. The CDR3 is CAISEGLAGREQYF. The CDR3 region has the DNA TGTGCCATCAGCGAAGGACTAGCGGGACGCGAGCAGTACTTC.

The chain combines TRBV4-1 with TRBJ2-7; a possible D gene is TRBD2 (6 bases). The CDR3 totals 14 residues. The V gene lost 1 base and the J gene lost 7 bases, with 14 bases spanning the gap. The germline V gene encodes CDR1 MGHRA and CDR2 YSYEKL. The CDR3 DNA reads as TGCGCCAGCAGCCAAGTTCTGAGGGCGGGGGAGCAGTACTTC. Its translation is CASSQVLRAGEQYF.

As for this clonotype: Mismatch with germline at one junction end may stem from a read error. This sequence joins TRBV20-1 and TRBJ2-7; TRBD1 matches 12 bases. This CDR3 spans 16 amino acids. Germline loops: CDR1 DFQATT, CDR2 SNEGSKA (reference sequence). The CDR3 nucleotides read TGCAGTGCTAGGGGACTGCCGGGACAGGGGGCGGACGAACAGTACTTC. Protein: CSARGLPGQGADEQYF.

This chain connects TRBV9 to TRBJ2-1, with D possibly TRBD2 on 6 matching bases. Germline V gives CDR1 SGDLS, CDR2 YYNGEE. V lost 4 bases and J lost 6, with 14 bases in between. The CDR3 has 14 residues. CDR3 DNA sequence: TGTGCCAGCAGCTCCGGGACTCGGATCAATGAGCAGTTCTTC. Protein sequence: CASSSGTRINEQFF.

In this sample, this clonotype turned up a few times. The gene calls are TRBV4-2 and TRBJ1-2; D is possibly TRBD1 (5 bases). This CDR3 is built from 17 residues. CDR1 LGHNA and CDR2 YNFKEQ come from the germline V gene. V was pared by 1 base and J by 1 base, with 16 bases between. This CDR3 reads CASSQVLQDSDNYGYTF. For the CDR3, the DNA is TGTGCCAGCAGCCAAGTCCTACAAGACAGTGATAACTATGGCTACACCTTC.

CDR3 sequence reads: CASAPRGGVTDTQYF. DNA of the CDR3: TGTGCCAGCGCCCCAAGAGGGGGAGTCACAGATACGCAGTATTTT. V gene TRBV12-3 or TRBV12-4 combines with J gene TRBJ2-3, with D perhaps matching TRBD1 (6 bases). V was trimmed by 8 bases and J by 2 bases, leaving 17 bases between them. This CDR3 has 15 residues.

J is TRBJ2-5 and V is TRBV11-2; D is uncertain. There are 13 residues in the CDR3. The V gene's germline CDR1 is SGHAT and CDR2 FQNNGV. V dropped 1 base and J dropped 4 bases, with 7 bases sitting between them. The CDR3, as DNA: TGTGCCAGCAGCTTAGTCCCCTCAGAGACCCAGTACTTC. The encoded protein is CASSLVPSETQYF. Variable domain in full (rest from reference TRBV11-2 and TRBJ2-5): EAGVAQSPRYKIIEKRQSVAFWCNPISGHATLYWYQQILGQGPKLLIQFQNNGVVDDSQLPKDRFSAERLKGVDSTLKIQPAKLEDSAVYLCASSLVPSETQYFGPGTRLLVL.

This clonotype came up a few times. The CDR3 nucleotides are TGCAGCGTTGAAGAACTGACCTACAATGAGCAGTTCTTC. This codes for CSVEELTYNEQFF. The chain recombines TRBV29-1 with TRBJ2-1; no clear D. The CDR3 runs 13 residues. Germline V gives CDR1 SQVTM, CDR2 ANQGSEA. V lost 0 bases to trimming and J lost 2 bases, with 5 bases between them.

The rearrangement links TRBV30 to TRBJ1-5, with 8 bases matching TRBD1. The CDR3 is made up of 14 amino acids. CDR1 and CDR2 from the germline V gene are GTSNPN and SVGIG (reference sequence). J lost 5 bases, V lost 2 bases, and 5 bases had no gene match. The CDR3 bases are TGTGCCTGGAGTACTGGACAGGGTGATCAGCCCCAGCATTTT. Its protein is CAWSTGQGDQPQHF.

This clonotype was recorded a few times. The rearrangement links TRBV12-3 or TRBV12-4 to TRBJ1-1; D uncertain. This CDR3 has 13 amino acids. V dropped 2 bases and J dropped 4 bases, with 8 bases sitting between them. This chain's CDR3 is CASSLRQTTEAFF. The CDR3 DNA reads TGTGCCAGCAGTTTAAGGCAGACCACTGAAGCTTTCTTT.

The chain is built from TRBV7-3 and TRBJ2-4; D remains unclear. CDR1 and CDR2 from the germline V gene are SGHTA and FQGTGA. CDR3 length equals 14 residues. Trimming shortened V by 5 bases and J by 9 bases, and 17 bases separated the two germline ends. CDR3 in amino acids: CASSLRAPDTIQYF. The CDR3 coding sequence is TGTGCCAGCAGCCTCCGGGCACCCGATACCATTCAGTACTTC.

The chain links TRBV6-6 to TRBJ2-5, with 9 positions matching TRBD1. The DNA end lines up better with TRBJ2-7; the J call may be wrong. CDR1 MNHNY and CDR2 SVGAGI come from the germline V gene (reference sequence). The CDR3 consists of 15 residues. The CDR3 sequence: CASSPSTGGFYEQYF. As DNA, the CDR3 is TGTGCCAGCAGTCCCTCGACAGGGGGATTCTACGAGCAGTACTTC.

The rearrangement uses TRBV20-1 and TRBJ2-2; D possibly corresponds to TRBD2 (6 bases). Per the germline V gene, CDR1 is DFQATT and CDR2 is SNEGSKA (reference sequence). V was pared by 6 bases and J by 6 bases, with 11 bases between. The CDR3 totals 12 residues. This CDR3 is CSAGGMSGELFF. As DNA, the CDR3 is TGCAGTGCGGGCGGGATGTCCGGGGAGCTGTTTTTT.